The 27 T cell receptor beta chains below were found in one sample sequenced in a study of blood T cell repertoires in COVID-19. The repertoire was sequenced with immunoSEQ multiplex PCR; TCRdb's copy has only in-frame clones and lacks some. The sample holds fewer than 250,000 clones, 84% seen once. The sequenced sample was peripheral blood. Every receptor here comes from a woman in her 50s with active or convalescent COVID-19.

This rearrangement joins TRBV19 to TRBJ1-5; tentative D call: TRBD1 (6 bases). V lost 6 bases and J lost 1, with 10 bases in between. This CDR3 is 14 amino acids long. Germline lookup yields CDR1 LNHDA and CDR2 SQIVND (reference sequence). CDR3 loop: CASRTGTSNQPQHF. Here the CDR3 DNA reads TGTGCCAGTAGGACAGGCACGAGCAATCAGCCCCAGCATTTT.

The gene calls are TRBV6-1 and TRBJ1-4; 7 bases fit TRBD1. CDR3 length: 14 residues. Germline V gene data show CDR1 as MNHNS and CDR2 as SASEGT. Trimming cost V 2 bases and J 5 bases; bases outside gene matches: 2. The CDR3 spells CASSERTGNEKLFF. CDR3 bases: TGTGCCAGCAGTGAAAGGACAGGCAATGAAAAACTGTTTTTT.

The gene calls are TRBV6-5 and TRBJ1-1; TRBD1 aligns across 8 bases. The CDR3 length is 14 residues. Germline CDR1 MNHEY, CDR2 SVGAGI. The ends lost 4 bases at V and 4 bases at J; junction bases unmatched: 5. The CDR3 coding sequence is TGTGCCAGCAGTTTGTTACAGGGGGGCACTGAAGCTTTCTTT. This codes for CASSLLQGGTEAFF.

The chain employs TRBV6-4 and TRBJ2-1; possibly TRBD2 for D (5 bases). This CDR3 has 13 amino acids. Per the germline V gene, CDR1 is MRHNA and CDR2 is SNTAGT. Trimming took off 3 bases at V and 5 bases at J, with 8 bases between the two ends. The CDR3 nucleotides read TGTGCCAGCAGTGAAGAGGGCCACAATGAGCAGTTCTTC. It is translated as CASSEEGHNEQFF.

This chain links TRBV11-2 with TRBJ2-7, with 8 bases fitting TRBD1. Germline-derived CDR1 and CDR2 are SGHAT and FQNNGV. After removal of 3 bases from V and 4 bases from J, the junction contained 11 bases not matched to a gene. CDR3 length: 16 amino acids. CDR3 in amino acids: CASSFPTQGALYEQYF. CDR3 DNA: TGTGCCAGCAGCTTCCCAACTCAGGGGGCGCTTTACGAGCAGTACTTC. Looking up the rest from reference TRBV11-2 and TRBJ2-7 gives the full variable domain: EAGVAQSPRYKIIEKRQSVAFWCNPISGHATLYWYQQILGQGPKLLIQFQNNGVVDDSQLPKDRFSAERLKGVDSTLKIQPAKLEDSAVYLCASSFPTQGALYEQYFGPGTRLTVT.

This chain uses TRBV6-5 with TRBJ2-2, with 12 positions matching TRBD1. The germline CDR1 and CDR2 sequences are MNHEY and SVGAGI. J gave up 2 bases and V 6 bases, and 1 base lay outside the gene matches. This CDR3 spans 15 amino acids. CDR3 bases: TGTGCCAGCAGCGGGACAGGGGGCAACACCGGGGAGCTGTTTTTT. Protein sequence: CASSGTGGNTGELFF.

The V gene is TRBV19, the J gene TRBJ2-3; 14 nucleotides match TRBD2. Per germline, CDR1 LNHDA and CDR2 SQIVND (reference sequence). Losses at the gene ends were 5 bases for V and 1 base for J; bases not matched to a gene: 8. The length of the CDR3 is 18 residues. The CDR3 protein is CASSARRGLAGGTDTQYF. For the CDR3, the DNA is TGTGCCAGTAGTGCCCGGCGGGGACTAGCGGGAGGCACAGATACGCAGTATTTT.

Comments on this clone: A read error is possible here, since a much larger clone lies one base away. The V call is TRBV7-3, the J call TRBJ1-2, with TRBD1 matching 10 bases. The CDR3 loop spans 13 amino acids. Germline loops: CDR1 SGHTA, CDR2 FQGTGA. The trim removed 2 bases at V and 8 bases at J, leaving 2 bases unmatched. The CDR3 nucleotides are TGTGCCAGCAGCTTAGGGACAGGGGAGGGCTACACCTTC. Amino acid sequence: CASSLGTGEGYTF. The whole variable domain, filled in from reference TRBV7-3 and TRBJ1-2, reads GAGVSQTPSNKVTEKGKYVELRCDPISGHTALYWYRQSLGQGPEFLIYFQGTGAADDSGLPNDRFFAVRPEGSVSTLKIQRTERGDSAVYLCASSLGTGEGYTFGSGTRLTVV.

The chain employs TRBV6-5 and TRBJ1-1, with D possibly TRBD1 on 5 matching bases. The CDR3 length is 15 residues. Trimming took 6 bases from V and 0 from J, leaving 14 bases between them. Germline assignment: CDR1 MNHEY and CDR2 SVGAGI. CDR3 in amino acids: CASRTGDSVNTEAFF. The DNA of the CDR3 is TGTGCCAGCAGGACCGGCGACAGCGTGAACACTGAAGCTTTCTTT.

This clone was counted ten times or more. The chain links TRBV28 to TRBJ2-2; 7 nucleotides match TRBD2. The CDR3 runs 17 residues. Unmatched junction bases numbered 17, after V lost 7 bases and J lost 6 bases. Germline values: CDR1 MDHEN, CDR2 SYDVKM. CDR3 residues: CASNKPMTSPFAGELFF. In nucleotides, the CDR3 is TGTGCCAGCAATAAGCCCATGACTAGCCCCTTCGCCGGGGAGCTGTTTTTT.

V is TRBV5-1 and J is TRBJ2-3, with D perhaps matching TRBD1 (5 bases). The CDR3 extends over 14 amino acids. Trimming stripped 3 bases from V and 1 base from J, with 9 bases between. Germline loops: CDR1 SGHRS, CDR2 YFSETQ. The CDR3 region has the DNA TGCGCCAGCAGCTCTGACAGAGGCACAGATACGCAGTATTTT. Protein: CASSSDRGTDTQYF. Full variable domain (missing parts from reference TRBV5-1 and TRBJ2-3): KAGVTQTPRYLIKTRGQQVTLSCSPISGHRSVSWYQQTPGQGLQFLFEYFSETQRNKGNFPGRFSGRQFSNSRSEMNVSTLELGDSALYLCASSSDRGTDTQYFGPGTRLTVL.

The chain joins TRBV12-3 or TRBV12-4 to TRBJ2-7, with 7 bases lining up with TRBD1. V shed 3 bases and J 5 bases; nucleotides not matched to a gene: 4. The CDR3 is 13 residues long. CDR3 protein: CASSFDRAHEQYF. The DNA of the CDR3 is TGTGCCAGCAGTTTTGACAGGGCCCACGAGCAGTACTTC.

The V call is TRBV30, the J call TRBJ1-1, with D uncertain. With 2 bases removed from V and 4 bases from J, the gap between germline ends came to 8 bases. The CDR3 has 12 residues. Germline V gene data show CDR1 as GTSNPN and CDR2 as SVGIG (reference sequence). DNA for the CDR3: TGTGCCTGGAGTATGGCGGGCACTGAAGCTTTCTTT. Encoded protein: CAWSMAGTEAFF.

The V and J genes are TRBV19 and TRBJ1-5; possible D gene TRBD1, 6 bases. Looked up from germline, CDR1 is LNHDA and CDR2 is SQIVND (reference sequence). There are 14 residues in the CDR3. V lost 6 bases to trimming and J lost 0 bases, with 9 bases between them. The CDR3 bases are TGTGCCAGTAGCAACAGGGATAGCAATCAGCCCCAGCATTTT. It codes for CASSNRDSNQPQHF.

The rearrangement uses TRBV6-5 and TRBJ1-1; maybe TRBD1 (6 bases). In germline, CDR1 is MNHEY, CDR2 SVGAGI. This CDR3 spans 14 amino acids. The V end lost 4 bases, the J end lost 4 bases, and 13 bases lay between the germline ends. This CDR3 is CASSLVGGATEAFF. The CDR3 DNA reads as TGTGCCAGCAGTTTGGTGGGGGGGGCCACTGAAGCTTTCTTT.

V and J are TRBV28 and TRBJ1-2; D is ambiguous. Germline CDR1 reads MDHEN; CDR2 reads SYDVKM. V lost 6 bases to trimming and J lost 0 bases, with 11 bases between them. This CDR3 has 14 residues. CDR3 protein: CASRVLNSNYGYTF. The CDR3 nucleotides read TGTGCCAGCAGGGTCTTAAACTCTAACTATGGCTACACCTTC.

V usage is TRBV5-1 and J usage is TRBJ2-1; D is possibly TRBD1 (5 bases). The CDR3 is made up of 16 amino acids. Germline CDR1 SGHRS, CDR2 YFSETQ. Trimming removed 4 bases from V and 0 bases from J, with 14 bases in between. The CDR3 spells CASSPAQGSSYNEQFF. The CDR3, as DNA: TGCGCCAGCAGCCCCGCTCAGGGAAGCTCCTACAATGAGCAGTTCTTC.

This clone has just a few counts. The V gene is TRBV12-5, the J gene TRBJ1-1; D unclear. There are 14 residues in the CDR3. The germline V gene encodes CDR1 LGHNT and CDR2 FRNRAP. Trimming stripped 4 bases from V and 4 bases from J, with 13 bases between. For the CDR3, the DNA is TGTGCTAGTGGTTCGGACGGGATCCTCACTGAAGCTTTCTTT. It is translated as CASGSDGILTEAFF. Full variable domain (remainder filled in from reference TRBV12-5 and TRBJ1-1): DARVTQTPRHKVTEMGQEVTMRCQPILGHNTVFWYRQTMMQGLELLAYFRNRAPLDDSGMPKDRFSAEMPDATLATLKIQPSEPRDSAVYFCASGSDGILTEAFFGQGTRLTVV.

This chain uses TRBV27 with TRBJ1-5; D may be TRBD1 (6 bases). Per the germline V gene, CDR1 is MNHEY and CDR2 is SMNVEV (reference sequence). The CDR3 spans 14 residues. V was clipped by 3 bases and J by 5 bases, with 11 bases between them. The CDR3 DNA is TGTGCCAGCAGTTTGACACAGGGACATCAGCCCCAGCATTTT. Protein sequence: CASSLTQGHQPQHF.

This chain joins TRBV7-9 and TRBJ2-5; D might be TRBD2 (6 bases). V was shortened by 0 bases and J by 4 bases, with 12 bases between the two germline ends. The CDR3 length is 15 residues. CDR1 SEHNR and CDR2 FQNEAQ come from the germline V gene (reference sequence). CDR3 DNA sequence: TGTGCCAGCAGCTTAGCGGGGGGACCCGCAGAGACCCAGTACTTC. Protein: CASSLAGGPAETQYF.

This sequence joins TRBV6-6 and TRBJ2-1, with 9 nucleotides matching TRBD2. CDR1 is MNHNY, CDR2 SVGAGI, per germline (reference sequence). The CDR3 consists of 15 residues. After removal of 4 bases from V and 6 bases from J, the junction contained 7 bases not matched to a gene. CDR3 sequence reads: CASSSPAGGPNEQFF. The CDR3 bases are TGTGCCAGCAGTTCGCCGGCGGGAGGGCCCAATGAGCAGTTCTTC.

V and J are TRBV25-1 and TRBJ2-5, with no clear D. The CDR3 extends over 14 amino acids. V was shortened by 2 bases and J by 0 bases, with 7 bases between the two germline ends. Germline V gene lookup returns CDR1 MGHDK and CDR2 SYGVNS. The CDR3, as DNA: TGTGCCAGCAGTGAACCCACATACCAAGAGACCCAGTACTTC. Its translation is CASSEPTYQETQYF.

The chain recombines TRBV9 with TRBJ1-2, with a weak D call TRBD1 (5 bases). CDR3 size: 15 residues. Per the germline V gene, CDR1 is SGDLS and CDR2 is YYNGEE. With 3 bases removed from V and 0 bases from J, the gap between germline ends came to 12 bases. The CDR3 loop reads CASSGTGRANYGYTF. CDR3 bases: TGTGCCAGCAGCGGAACAGGACGCGCTAACTATGGCTACACCTTC. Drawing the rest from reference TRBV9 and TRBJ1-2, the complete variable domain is DSGVTQTPKHLITATGQRVTLRCSPRSGDLSVYWYQQSLDQGLQFLIQYYNGEERAKGNILERFSAQQFPDLHSELNLSSLELGDSALYFCASSGTGRANYGYTFGSGTRLTVV.

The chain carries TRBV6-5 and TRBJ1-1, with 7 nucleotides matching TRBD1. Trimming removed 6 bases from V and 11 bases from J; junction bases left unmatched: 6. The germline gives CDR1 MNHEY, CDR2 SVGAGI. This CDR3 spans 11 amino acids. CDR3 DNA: TGTGCCAGCAGAAGGGACAGCCAGGCTTTCTTT. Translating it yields CASRRDSQAFF.

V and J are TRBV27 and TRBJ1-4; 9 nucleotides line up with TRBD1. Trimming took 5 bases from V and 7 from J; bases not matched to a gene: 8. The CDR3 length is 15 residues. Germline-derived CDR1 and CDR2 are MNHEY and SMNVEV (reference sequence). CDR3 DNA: TGTGCCAGCAGTCCCAGACAGGGGGTCCGTGAAAAACTGTTTTTT. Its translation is CASSPRQGVREKLFF.

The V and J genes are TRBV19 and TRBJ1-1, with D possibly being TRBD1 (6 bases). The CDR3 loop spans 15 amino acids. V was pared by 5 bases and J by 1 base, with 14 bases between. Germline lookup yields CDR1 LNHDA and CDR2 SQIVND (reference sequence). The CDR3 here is CASSYIGTSNTEAFF. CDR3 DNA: TGTGCCAGTAGTTACATCGGGACATCGAACACTGAAGCTTTCTTT.

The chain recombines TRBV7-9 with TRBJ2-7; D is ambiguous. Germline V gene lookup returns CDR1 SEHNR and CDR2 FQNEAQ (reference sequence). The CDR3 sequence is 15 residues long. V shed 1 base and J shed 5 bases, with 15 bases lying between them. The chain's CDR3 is CASSLGGGQRHEQYF. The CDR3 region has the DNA TGTGCCAGCAGCTTAGGTGGCGGCCAGAGGCACGAGCAGTACTTC.